This T cell receptor beta chain was retrieved from a study of regulatory T cells in long-lasting Graves disease (dated by TCRdb to the early 2020s). For context, the study as a whole: Newly diagnosed Graves' disease patients had taken antithyroid drugs for less than 3 months. This study used TCR sequencing and RNA sequencing of peripheral blood to compare persistent Graves' disease patients against newly diagnosed Graves' disease patients. The study took place in China and was registered as a clinical trial. A total of roughly 35 samples underwent TCR sequencing: around 13 from persistent and roughly 20 from newly diagnosed Graves' disease patients. Here is what the overall study found, with its caveats: Peripheral blood alone was examined, since thyroid tissue, which constituted the primary lesion, could not be accessed. Sequencing and analysis were restricted to the TCR beta chain. Lower TCR Shannon entropy and fewer highly expanded clones were observed in persistent Graves' disease patients than in newly diagnosed patients, which suggested clonal expansion. As a limitation, the authors acknowledged that the small sample size may reduce accuracy. TRBV28, TRBJ1-2 and TRBJ2-5 were preferentially used in persistent disease, while TRBV20-1 and TRBJ2-1 were favored in newly diagnosed disease. Persistent patients shared more public clonotypes among themselves (fewer than 3,000) than newly diagnosed patients did (approximately 970).

From the cysteine up to the phenylalanine, the CDR3 has a length of 14 residues. The DNA shown is the 42-base CDR3, in frame from base 1. Reading the germline V gene gives CDR1 ENHRY and CDR2 SYGVKD. V was cut back by 0 bases and J by 6 bases, leaving a gap of 12 bases between them. The library was made by multiplex PCR. Reads for this sample came from an Illumina HiSeq 4000. CDR3 regions were amplified by Arm-PCR with iRepertoire HTBI primers to construct TCR beta libraries. Before sequencing, the PCR products went through gel purification. As for how the authors treated the data: Gene usage analysis of CDR3 amino acid clonotypes relied on the 60 or so TRBV and more than twelve TRBJ segments identified across samples. Filtered high-quality paired reads were merged into contigs using COPE and FqMerger. Contigs were aligned with BLAST to IMGT TRBV, TRBD and TRBJ reference genes, and CDR3 was defined per IMGT. Highly expanded clones were defined as clonotypes with a frequency above 0.1%. Repertoire diversity was measured by Shannon entropy, and V-J evenness by the Gini coefficient. A clonotype was considered public if more than one individual shared it. TCRdb handled the public reads itself, with Q25 trimming in fastp and clone calling in MiXCR, and kept productive beta chains. Every entry covers one CDR3 protein and lists the most common genes and DNA from its rows. What appears here as the V and J calls and clone size reflects TCRdb's work, not the paper's. Across this sample there are fewer than 650,000 distinct CDR3 sequences, with approximately 16% seen only once. Clones ranked in the top ten supply around 12% of the sample.

The table lists this clonotype with a few counts. Its antigen is not yet known. Base qualities are not at hand, and no much larger clone is one base apart. According to the study, the label for this sample's time point signals: newly diagnosed GD, antithyroid drugs for less than 3 months. For both TCR sequencing and RNA sequencing, RNA was extracted from PBMCs in TRIzol. Graves' disease was diagnosed according to American Thyroid Association guidelines. Patients for the study were recruited at an endocrinology department in Xi'an, China. Each patient gave roughly 10 milliliters of peripheral blood, collected in an EDTA anticoagulant tube. Ficoll Paque Plus density gradient separation was used to isolate PBMCs, and no additional T cell sorting was done. An Agilent 2100 Bioanalyzer and agarose gel were used to assess RNA quality, and a NanoDrop 2000 was used to measure RNA concentration. These same data were also listed under a study on T cells in Graves' hyperthyroidism and ophthalmopathy. The second paper further reports: Stable Graves' hyperthyroidism was defined as the absence of progression to ophthalmopathy over 18 months of follow-up. The hyperthyroidism patients were between 18 and 65 years old and newly diagnosed, with a disease duration of less than 2 months. Patients with uncontrolled infections, other autoimmune diseases, pregnancy or lactation were excluded. Diagnoses were based on clinical symptoms, serum thyroxine and TRAb, thyroid ultrasound and orbital computed tomography. The first round of RT-PCR for the TCR CDR3 was performed with the HTBI primer set and the Qiagen OneStep RT-PCR kit. Most expanded thyroid clonotypes (frequency above 0.001) were also detected in blood, suggesting blood repertoires may reflect thyroid immune responses. A model built on a 13 V-J signature distinguished ophthalmopathy from stable hyperthyroidism, reaching about 88% sensitivity and approximately 83% specificity in cross-validation and 80%/75% in testing. In validation, the model predicted progression to ophthalmopathy a median of approximately 6.3 months before onset, with approximately 70% sensitivity and about 72% specificity. To identify distinguishing TCR V-J signatures, a discovery cohort of about 100 patients was used, comprising 40 to 45 with Graves' ophthalmopathy and some 57 with stable Graves' hyperthyroidism. Whether ophthalmopathy could be predicted prospectively was tested in an independent validation cohort made up of under 20 hyperthyroidism patients plus 17 patients who later progressed to ophthalmopathy. The 100 discovery patients were divided at random into training and test sets in a 7:3 ratio. In addition, the study compared T-cell repertoires in thyroid tissue and in blood from several Graves' hyperthyroidism patients. Once sampling was done, hyperthyroidism patients were given methimazole at a starting dose of 30 mg daily, whereas ophthalmopathy patients were given high-dose intravenous methylprednisolone. Libraries were constructed in a second round of multiplex PCR, after which size selection and purification were performed. Libraries were sequenced paired-end with 100 bp reads on an Illumina HiSeq2000. SOAPnuke was used to process the raw data, removing reads that contained adapters or uncalled bases, had a mean Phred below 15, or lacked an exact match to the constant primer or identifier. COPE v1.2.5 was used to merge high-quality paired reads, and clonotypes were defined as unique nucleotide sequences. MiTCR v1.1 was used to align the clonotypes against IMGT TRBV, TRBD and TRBJ reference segments. The analysis was restricted to V-J combinations with a frequency above 0.0001, which together covered 99% to 99.2% of the repertoires. A TCS score was defined as the ratio between F50 (clonal expansion) and ExV (chaos), using BLOSUM62-based TCRdist between CDR3 peptides within each V-J. Welch's t-statistics and random forest reduced around 550 V-J features to 13, which were used in a naive Bayes classifier (R e1071). Sample size was not statistically predetermined, and blinding of investigators to group allocation was not performed. The paper reports TCR Vbeta CDR3 sequencing of some 140 peripheral blood samples: under 45 ophthalmopathy, fewer than 80 hyperthyroidism and approximately 17 progressor patients.

Recombination connected TRBV10-3 to TRBJ2-7; perhaps TRBD1 is the D gene, with 5 bases matching. Sequences were derived from peripheral blood mononuclear cells (PBMCs), sampled at new diagnosis, from a patient treated with antithyroid drugs. The TCR originated in a young man with Graves disease. Donor details come from another sample of the same person, matched by shared clones. The encoded CDR3 is CAISESPIRVEQYF. In nucleotides, the sequence is TGTGCCATCAGTGAGTCCCCTATCAGGGTCGAGCAGTACTTC.